These 26 T cell receptor beta chains came from one sample sequenced in a study of response to subunit inactivated influenza vaccine (dated by TCRdb to 2016 to 2018). Per the publication, the time point label means: 45 days after influenza vaccine administration. Libraries were built with RT-PCR. TCRdb lists the instrument as Illumina HiSeq 2500. The raw public data were reprocessed by TCRdb itself: fastp quality trimming at Q25, MiXCR clonotype calling, in-frame beta chains only. Entries are consolidated by CDR3 protein sequence, retaining the most common genes and DNA. The sample data list over 400,000 distinct CDR3 sequences, and 10% to 15% of these were observed just once. About an eighth of the sample comes from the top ten. The sample in question was PBMCs from blood, obtained about 40 days after vaccination. The receptors come from a man over 45 who received an inactivated influenza vaccine. Donor details come from another sample of the same person, matched by shared clones.

This clonotype was picked up a small number of times. The chain carries TRBV7-2 and TRBJ2-1; 7 positions agree with TRBD1. Germline V gives CDR1 SGHTA, CDR2 FQGNSA. CDR3 length equals 15 residues. J was trimmed by 7 bases and V by 0 bases; bases with no gene match: 6. DNA of the CDR3: TGTGCCAGCAGCTTAGCCAGGGGGACAGAAAATGAGCAGTTCTTC. This encodes CASSLARGTENEQFF.

V gene TRBV11-2 combines with J gene TRBJ2-4, with D uncertain. Looked up from germline, CDR1 is SGHAT and CDR2 is FQNNGV. This CDR3 region has 16 residues. Trimming removed 3 bases from V and 0 bases from J, with 12 bases in between. This CDR3 is CASSLGQLVAKNIQYF. In DNA, the CDR3 is TGTGCCAGCAGCTTGGGCCAGCTCGTAGCCAAAAACATTCAGTACTTC.

The table lists this clonotype with a few counts. The CDR3 sequence is CASSSGQRSTNEKLFF. The CDR3 DNA sequence: TGTGCCAGCAGCTCGGGACAGAGATCAACTAATGAAAAACTGTTTTTT. The chain carries TRBV7-9 and TRBJ1-4, with 7 bases fitting TRBD1. The germline V gene has CDR1 SEHNR and CDR2 FQNEAQ (reference sequence). The CDR3 contains 16 residues. J gave up 0 bases and V 4 bases, and 5 bases lay outside the gene matches. The full variable domain, completed using reference TRBV7-9 and TRBJ1-4, is DTGVSQNPRHKITKRGQNVTFRCDPISEHNRLYWYRQTLGQGPEFLTYFQNEAQLEKSRLLSDRFSAERPKGSFSTLEIQRTEQGDSAMYLCASSSGQRSTNEKLFFGSGTQLSVL.

In this sample, this clonotype turned up a few times. The rearrangement uses TRBV4-2 and TRBJ2-1; D may be TRBD1 (6 bases). V dropped 4 bases and J dropped 1 base, with 14 bases sitting between them. Per the germline V gene, CDR1 is LGHNA and CDR2 is YNFKEQ. The CDR3 sequence is 16 residues long. The CDR3 protein is CASSPNRVISYNEQFF. In DNA form, the CDR3 reads TGTGCCAGCAGCCCGAACAGGGTAATATCCTACAATGAGCAGTTCTTC.

V is TRBV14 and J is TRBJ2-3; no definite D call. This CDR3 has 14 amino acids. V dropped 0 bases and J dropped 6 bases, with 10 bases sitting between them. Germline loops: CDR1 SGHDN, CDR2 FVKESK. CDR3: CASSQDPFRDTQYF. The CDR3 nucleotides are TGTGCCAGCAGCCAAGATCCCTTTAGGGATACGCAGTATTTT.

This clonotype was counted at least ten times. The rearrangement links TRBV29-1 to TRBJ2-3, with a tentative D call TRBD2 (5 bases). CDR3 size: 15 residues. Germline assignment: CDR1 SQVTM and CDR2 ANQGSEA. The V end was cut by 2 bases, the J end by 4 bases, with 16 bases between. CDR3 amino acids: CSVEQGRLPPDTQYF. In DNA, the CDR3 is TGCAGCGTTGAACAAGGGAGACTTCCACCAGATACGCAGTATTTT.

This clonotype was counted only a few times. The rearrangement joins TRBV4-2 to TRBJ1-5; no firm D call. Germline CDR1 is LGHNA and CDR2 is YNFKEQ. This CDR3 has 15 amino acids. Trimming pared 1 base from V and 0 bases from J, leaving 7 bases between. CDR3 region: CASSQVHPSNQPQHF. The DNA for the CDR3 is TGTGCCAGCAGCCAAGTTCACCCTAGCAATCAGCCCCAGCATTTT.

This clonotype came up a few times. The chain combines TRBV6-5 with TRBJ2-7; 13 nucleotides line up with TRBD2. V lost 0 bases to trimming and J lost 2 bases; unmatched junction nucleotides: 7. The CDR3 extends over 18 amino acids. Germline CDR1 and CDR2: MNHEY and SVGAGI. The CDR3 loop reads CASSYSWTSGGSTYEQYF. Here the CDR3 DNA reads TGTGCCAGCAGTTACTCGTGGACTAGCGGGGGTAGCACCTACGAGCAGTACTTC.

The V gene is TRBV12-3 or TRBV12-4, the J gene TRBJ1-1; D gene uncertain. This CDR3 has 14 amino acids. With 5 bases removed from V and 0 bases from J, the gap between germline ends came to 10 bases. CDR3 region: CASSLRWVNTEAFF. The CDR3 DNA reads as TGTGCCAGCAGTCTTCGTTGGGTGAACACTGAAGCTTTCTTT.

A few counts support this clonotype. Written as DNA, the CDR3 is TGCGCCAGCAGCCATTTTGGTGGGGACAAAATCTACGAGCAGTACTTC. It yields the protein CASSHFGGDKIYEQYF. The gene calls are TRBV4-1 and TRBJ2-7; a possible D gene is TRBD1 (6 bases). Trimming shortened V by 3 bases and J by 3 bases, and 18 bases separated the two germline ends. Per germline, CDR1 MGHRA and CDR2 YSYEKL. CDR3 length: 16 amino acids.

This clonotype was observed a handful of times. The chain has TRBV5-1 and TRBJ2-3; TRBD2 aligns across 8 bases. V lost 1 base to trimming and J lost 4 bases; unmatched junction nucleotides: 8. Germline V CDR1 and CDR2: SGHRS, YFSETQ. This CDR3 has 16 residues. CDR3 DNA: TGCGCCAGCAGCTTGCTATCCGGGACTAGTTCAGATACGCAGTATTTT. Translation gives CASSLLSGTSSDTQYF.

This clonotype was observed a few times. This chain joins TRBV6-2 or TRBV6-3 and TRBJ2-3; D gene uncertain. Between the trimmed V and J ends, which lost 1 base and 0 bases, there was a span of 8 bases. Germline lookup yields CDR1 MNHEY and CDR2 SVGEGT. This CDR3 contains 15 residues. The chain's CDR3 is CASSYLDGSTDTQYF. CDR3 nucleotide sequence: TGTGCCAGCAGTTACTTAGATGGAAGCACAGATACGCAGTATTTT.

A few counts support this clonotype. The gene calls are TRBV7-3 and TRBJ2-2, with D uncertain. Trimming shortened V by 7 bases and J by 2 bases, and 11 bases separated the two germline ends. The germline gives CDR1 SGHTA, CDR2 FQGTGA. The CDR3 spans 14 residues. As DNA, the CDR3 is TGTGCCAGCACCTCTGTGGGTAACACCGGGGAGCTGTTTTTT. This translates into CASTSVGNTGELFF.

This clonotype has more than one count but fewer than ten. The chain joins TRBV12-3 or TRBV12-4 to TRBJ2-3, with unresolved D. The CDR3 has 11 residues. V gave up 8 bases and J gave up 11 bases, with 14 bases separating them. For the CDR3, the DNA is TGTGCCAGCGGGTCCCCCAATAGGCAGTATTTT. It specifies CASGSPNRQYF.

This chain connects TRBV28 to TRBJ2-1, with TRBD2 identical over 8 bases. The CDR3 is 16 residues long. CDR1 is MDHEN and CDR2 is SYDVKM in the germline V gene. Trimming removed 4 bases from V and 3 bases from J; junction bases left unmatched: 8. CDR3 amino acids: CASSSSGTRDYNEQFF. The CDR3 DNA reads as TGTGCCAGCAGTTCGTCCGGGACTAGAGACTACAATGAGCAGTTCTTC.

The chain is built from TRBV12-3 or TRBV12-4 and TRBJ2-7; D is ambiguous. This CDR3 is built from 14 residues. Trimming shortened V by 5 bases and J by 3 bases, and 14 bases separated the two germline ends. The CDR3 DNA reads TGTGCCAGCAGTCTTAGGACCCTGGACTACGAGCAGTACTTC. It yields the protein CASSLRTLDYEQYF.

This clonotype was detected only a few times. The chain joins TRBV12-3 or TRBV12-4 to TRBJ1-2; TRBD1 matches 7 bases. V trimming: 3 bases; J trimming: 5 bases; junction bases outside the gene matches: 3. The CDR3 has 13 amino acids. The CDR3 DNA reads as TGTGCCAGCAGTTTGGCGGGACAGTATGGCTACACCTTC. This sequence encodes CASSLAGQYGYTF.

This clonotype was counted at least ten times. CDR3 in amino acids: CASRPGQIYNQPQHF. The CDR3 DNA reads TGTGCCAGCAGGCCCGGACAGATTTACAATCAGCCCCAGCATTTT. The chain carries TRBV6-2 or TRBV6-3 and TRBJ1-5, with D possibly TRBD1 on 6 matching bases. Germline V lookup: CDR1 MNHEY, CDR2 SVGEGT. Trimming removed 6 bases at V and 3 bases at J, with 15 bases between. The CDR3 extends over 15 amino acids.

This clonotype was detected many times. The gene calls are TRBV5-6 and TRBJ1-2; TRBD1 is a possible D gene (5 bases). Germline V gives CDR1 SGHDT, CDR2 YYEEEE. The CDR3 totals 13 residues. Trimming removed 5 bases at V and 6 bases at J, with 14 bases between. The CDR3 nucleotides are TGTGCCAGCAGGGTCAGGGAGGCGGATGGCTACACCTTC. It codes for CASRVREADGYTF.

There are a few counts of this clonotype. The CDR3 region is CASTLELAGGEQYF. The CDR3 DNA sequence: TGTGCCAGCACCCTGGAACTAGCGGGAGGCGAGCAGTACTTC. V and J are TRBV12-3 or TRBV12-4 and TRBJ2-7, with TRBD2 matching 12 bases. The trim removed 7 bases at V and 6 bases at J, leaving 7 bases unmatched. The CDR3 covers 14 residues.

This clonotype occurred many times. This chain uses TRBV6-1 with TRBJ2-7; 7 bases align to TRBD1. The germline V gene has CDR1 MNHNS and CDR2 SASEGT. The CDR3 contains 14 residues. V shed 6 bases, J shed 1 base, and the junction held 6 bases outside the gene matches. CDR3 protein: CASRRQGPSYEQYF. The CDR3 DNA sequence: TGTGCCAGCAGACGACAGGGACCATCCTACGAGCAGTACTTC.

This clonotype has at least ten counts. The chain combines TRBV27 with TRBJ2-5; 10 nucleotides align to TRBD1. Germline values: CDR1 MNHEY, CDR2 SMNVEV (reference sequence). CDR3 length: 16 residues. V shed 5 bases, J shed 5 bases, and the junction held 11 bases outside the gene matches. The DNA of the CDR3 is TGTGCCAGCAGTCGGGGACAGGGGCCCCCGTTGGAGACCCAGTACTTC. Translated: CASSRGQGPPLETQYF.

The gene calls are TRBV4-3 and TRBJ2-7; D unclear. The CDR3 covers 14 residues. The ends were cut back, 0 bases at V and 3 bases at J, with 9 bases in the middle. Per the germline V gene, CDR1 is LGHNA and CDR2 is YSLEER. The CDR3 DNA reads as TGCGCCAGCAGCCAAGATCTGGGCGGCTACGAGCAGTACTTC. Amino acid sequence: CASSQDLGGYEQYF.

This rearrangement joins TRBV5-1 to TRBJ2-7, with D possibly matching TRBD1 (5 bases). Germline V gene lookup returns CDR1 SGHRS and CDR2 YFSETQ. This CDR3 is built from 15 residues. Trimming stripped 0 bases from V and 0 bases from J, with 10 bases between. Written as DNA, the CDR3 is TGCGCCAGCAGCTTGGAAATTACAGGCTCCTACGAGCAGTACTTC. Translated, it gives CASSLEITGSYEQYF. The whole variable domain, remainder taken from reference TRBV5-1 and TRBJ2-7, is KAGVTQTPRYLIKTRGQQVTLSCSPISGHRSVSWYQQTPGQGLQFLFEYFSETQRNKGNFPGRFSGRQFSNSRSEMNVSTLELGDSALYLCASSLEITGSYEQYFGPGTRLTVT.

This clonotype occurred a few times. This chain joins TRBV6-5 and TRBJ2-3, with 8 bases identical to TRBD2. J gave up 2 bases and V 4 bases, and 11 bases lay outside the gene matches. CDR1 MNHEY and CDR2 SVGAGI come from the germline V gene. CDR3 length: 17 amino acids. The CDR3 DNA reads as TGTGCCAGCAGTTCCTACCCCCCGGGGGGGCACACAGATACGCAGTATTTT. It specifies CASSSYPPGGHTDTQYF.

This clonotype was found many times. This chain uses TRBV9 with TRBJ2-5, with D unclear. The germline V gene has CDR1 SGDLS and CDR2 YYNGEE. This CDR3 spans 14 amino acids. Trimming took off 1 base at V and 4 bases at J, with 11 bases between the two ends. The CDR3 DNA follows: TGTGCCAGCAGCGTAAGTGGCACAACAGAGACCCAGTACTTC. It encodes CASSVSGTTETQYF.